This T cell receptor beta chain was recovered during a study of PD-L1 blockade in urothelial cancer. Across the whole study: Blood was tested 3 weeks (second dose) and 6 weeks into treatment.

Indicated time point: peripheral blood 6 weeks after treatment start. Profiling relied on immunoSEQ multiplex PCR, and the TCRdb table lists in-frame clones only, not all of them. In the table there are approximately 40,000 clones, less than 90% of which are singletons. This CDR3 spans 13 amino acids. V shed 3 bases and J 4 bases; nucleotides not matched to a gene: 2. Per the germline V gene, CDR1 is MNHEY and CDR2 is SVGAGI. The origin of this receptor is a man in his 60s with urothelial cancer. This sample comprised PBMCs, obtained around atezolizumab (anti-PD-L1) treatment. The gene calls are TRBV6-5 and TRBJ2-5; 7 bases line up with TRBD1. As DNA, the CDR3 is TGTGCCAGCAGTTATTACAGGGGAGAGACCCAGTACTTC. This encodes CASSYYRGETQYF.